This T cell receptor beta chain was profiled in a study of cytomegalovirus exposure and HLA in healthy donors. Study-wide results and caveats: Later analysis identified several of the most significant clusters that appeared linked to common viral pathogens.

A multiplex PCR was run with 60 Vbeta primers and 13 Jbeta primers. The repertoire was sequenced with immunoSEQ multiplex PCR; TCRdb's copy has only in-frame clones and lacks some. The table lists 150,000 to 200,000 clones, approximately 11% of them singletons. On this clone: Antigen unknown.

The V and J ends lost 5 bases and 7 bases, in that order; junction bases with no gene match: 11. This CDR3 comprises 15 residues. Germline CDR1 GTSNPN, CDR2 SVGIG (reference sequence). The chain recombines TRBV30 with TRBJ1-2; 12 nucleotides line up with TRBD1. The receptor was derived from a man aged 50 to 60 in good health and CMV-seropositive. Specimen: PBMCs. The CDR3 nucleotides read TGTGCCTGGGCGGGACAGGGGGCGCTGGCTGTTGGCTACACCTTC. Encoded protein: CAWAGQGALAVGYTF.